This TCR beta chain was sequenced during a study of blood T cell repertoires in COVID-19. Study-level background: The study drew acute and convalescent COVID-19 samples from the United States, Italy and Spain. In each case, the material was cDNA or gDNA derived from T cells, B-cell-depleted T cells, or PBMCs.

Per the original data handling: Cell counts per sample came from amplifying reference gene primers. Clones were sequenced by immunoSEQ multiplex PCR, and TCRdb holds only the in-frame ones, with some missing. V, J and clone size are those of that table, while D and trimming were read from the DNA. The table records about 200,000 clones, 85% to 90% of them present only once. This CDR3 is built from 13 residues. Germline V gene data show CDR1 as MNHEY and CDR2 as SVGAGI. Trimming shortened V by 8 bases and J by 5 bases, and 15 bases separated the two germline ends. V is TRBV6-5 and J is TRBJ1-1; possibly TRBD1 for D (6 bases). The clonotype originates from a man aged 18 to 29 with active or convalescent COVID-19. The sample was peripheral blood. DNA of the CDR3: TGTGCCAGCCGGAGGGGGAGGGAAACTGAAGCTTTCTTT. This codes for CASRRGRETEAFF.